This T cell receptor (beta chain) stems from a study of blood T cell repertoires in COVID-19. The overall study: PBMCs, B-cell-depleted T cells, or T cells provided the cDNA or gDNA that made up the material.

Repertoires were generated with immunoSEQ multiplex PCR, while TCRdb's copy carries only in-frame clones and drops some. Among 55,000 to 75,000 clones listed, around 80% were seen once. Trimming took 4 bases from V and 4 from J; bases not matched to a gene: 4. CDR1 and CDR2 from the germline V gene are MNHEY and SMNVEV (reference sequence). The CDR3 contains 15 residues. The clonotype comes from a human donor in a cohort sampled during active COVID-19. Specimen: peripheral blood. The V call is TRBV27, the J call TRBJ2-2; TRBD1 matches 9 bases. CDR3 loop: CASSWGQGATGELFF. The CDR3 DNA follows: TGTGCCAGCAGTTGGGGACAGGGAGCCACCGGGGAGCTGTTTTTT.